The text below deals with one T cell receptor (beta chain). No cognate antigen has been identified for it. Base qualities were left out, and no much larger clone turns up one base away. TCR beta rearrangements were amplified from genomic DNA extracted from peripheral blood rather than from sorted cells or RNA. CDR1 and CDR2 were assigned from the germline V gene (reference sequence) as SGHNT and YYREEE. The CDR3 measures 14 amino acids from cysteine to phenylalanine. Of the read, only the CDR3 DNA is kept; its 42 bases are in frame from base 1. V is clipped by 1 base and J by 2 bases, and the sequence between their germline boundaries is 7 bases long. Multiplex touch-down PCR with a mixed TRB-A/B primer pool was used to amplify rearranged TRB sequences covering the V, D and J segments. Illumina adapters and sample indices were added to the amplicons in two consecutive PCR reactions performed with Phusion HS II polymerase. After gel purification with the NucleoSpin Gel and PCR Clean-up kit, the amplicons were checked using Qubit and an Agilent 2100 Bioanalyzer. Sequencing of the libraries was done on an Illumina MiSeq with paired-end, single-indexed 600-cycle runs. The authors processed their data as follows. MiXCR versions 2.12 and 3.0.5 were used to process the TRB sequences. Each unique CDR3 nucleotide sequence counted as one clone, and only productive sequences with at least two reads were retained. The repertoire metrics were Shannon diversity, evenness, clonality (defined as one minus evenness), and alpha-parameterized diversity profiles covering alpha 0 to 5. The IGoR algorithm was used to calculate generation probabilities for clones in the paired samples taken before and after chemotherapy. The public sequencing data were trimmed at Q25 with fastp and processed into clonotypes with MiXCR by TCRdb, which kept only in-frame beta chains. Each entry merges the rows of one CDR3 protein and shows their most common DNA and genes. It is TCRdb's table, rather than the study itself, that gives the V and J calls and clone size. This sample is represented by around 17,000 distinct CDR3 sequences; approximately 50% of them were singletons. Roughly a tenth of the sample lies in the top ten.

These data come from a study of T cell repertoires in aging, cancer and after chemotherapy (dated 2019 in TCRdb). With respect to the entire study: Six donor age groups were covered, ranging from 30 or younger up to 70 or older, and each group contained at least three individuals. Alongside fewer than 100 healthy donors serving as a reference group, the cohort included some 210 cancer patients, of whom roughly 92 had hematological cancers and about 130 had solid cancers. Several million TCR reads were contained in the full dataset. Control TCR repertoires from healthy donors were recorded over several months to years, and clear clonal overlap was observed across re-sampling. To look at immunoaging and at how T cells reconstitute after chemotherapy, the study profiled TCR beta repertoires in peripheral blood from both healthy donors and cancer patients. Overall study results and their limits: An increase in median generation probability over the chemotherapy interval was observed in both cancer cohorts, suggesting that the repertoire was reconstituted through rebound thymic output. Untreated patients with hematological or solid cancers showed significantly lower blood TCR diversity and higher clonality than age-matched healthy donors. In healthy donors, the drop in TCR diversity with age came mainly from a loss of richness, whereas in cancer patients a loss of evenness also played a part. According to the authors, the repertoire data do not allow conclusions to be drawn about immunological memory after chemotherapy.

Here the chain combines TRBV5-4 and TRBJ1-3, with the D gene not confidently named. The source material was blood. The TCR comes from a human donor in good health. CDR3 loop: CASSLSGAGNTIYF. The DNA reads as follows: TGTGCCAGCAGCTTGAGCGGGGCTGGAAACACCATATATTTT.